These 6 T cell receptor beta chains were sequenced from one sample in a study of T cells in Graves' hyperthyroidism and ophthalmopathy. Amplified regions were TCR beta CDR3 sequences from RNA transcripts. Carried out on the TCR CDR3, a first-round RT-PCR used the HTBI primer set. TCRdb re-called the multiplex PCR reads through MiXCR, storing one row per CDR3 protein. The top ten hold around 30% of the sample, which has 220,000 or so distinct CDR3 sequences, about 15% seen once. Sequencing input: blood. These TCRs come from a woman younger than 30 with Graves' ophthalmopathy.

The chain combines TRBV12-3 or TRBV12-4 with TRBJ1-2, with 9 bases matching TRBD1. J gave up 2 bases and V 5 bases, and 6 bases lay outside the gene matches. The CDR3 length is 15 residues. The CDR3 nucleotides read TGTGCCAGCAGTACCCGAGGACAGGGGAACTATGGCTACACCTTC. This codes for CASSTRGQGNYGYTF.

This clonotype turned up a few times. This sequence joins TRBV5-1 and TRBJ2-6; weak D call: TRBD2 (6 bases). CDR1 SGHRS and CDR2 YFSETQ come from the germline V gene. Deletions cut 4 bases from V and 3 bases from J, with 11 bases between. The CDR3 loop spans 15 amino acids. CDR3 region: CASSHGGDGANVLTF. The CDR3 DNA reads TGCGCCAGCAGCCACGGAGGGGATGGGGCCAACGTCCTGACTTTC.

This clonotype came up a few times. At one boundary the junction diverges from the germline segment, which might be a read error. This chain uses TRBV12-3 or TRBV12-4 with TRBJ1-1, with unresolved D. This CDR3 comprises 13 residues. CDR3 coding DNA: TGTGCCAGCAGTTTAGGTGGGAACACTGAAGCTTCCTTT. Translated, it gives CASSLGGNTEASF.

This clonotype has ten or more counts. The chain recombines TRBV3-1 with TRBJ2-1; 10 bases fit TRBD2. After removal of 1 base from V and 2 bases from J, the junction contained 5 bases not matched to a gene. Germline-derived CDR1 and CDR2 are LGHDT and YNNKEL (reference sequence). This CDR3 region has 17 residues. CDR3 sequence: CASSQGTSGVPYNEQFF. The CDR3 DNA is TGTGCCAGCAGCCAAGGTACTAGCGGGGTCCCCTACAATGAGCAGTTCTTC.

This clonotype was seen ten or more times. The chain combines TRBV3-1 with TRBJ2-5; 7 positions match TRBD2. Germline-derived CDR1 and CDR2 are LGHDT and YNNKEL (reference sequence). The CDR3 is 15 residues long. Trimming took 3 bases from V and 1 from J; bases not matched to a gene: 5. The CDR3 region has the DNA TGTGCCAGCAGCCATCGGGCGGGGGTCCAAGAGACCCAGTACTTC. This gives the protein CASSHRAGVQETQYF.

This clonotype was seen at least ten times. The CDR3 bases are TGTGCCAGCAGTGAAGAATTTAGGGTATGGGAGACCCAGTACTTC. This gives the protein CASSEEFRVWETQYF. The V call is TRBV6-1, the J call TRBJ2-5; D gene unclear. Germline V lookup: CDR1 MNHNS, CDR2 SASEGT. Trimming left V 1 base short and J 5 bases short, with 14 bases between. The CDR3 length is 15 residues.